This is a list of T cell receptor beta chains from one sample in a study of regulatory T cells in long-lasting Graves disease. TCRdb re-called the multiplex PCR reads with MiXCR, one entry per CDR3 protein. The sample holds more than 350,000 distinct CDR3 sequences, 21% seen once. The input for sequencing was peripheral blood mononuclear cells (PBMCs), taken when the disease was refractory, from a patient treated with antithyroid drugs. All receptors come from a female donor with Graves disease. The CDR3 runs from the conserved cysteine through the conserved F or W. A D gene is named only where the DNA matches it firmly. Clone size is stated in some rows and not others, as once, few, many or a class when expanded.

TRBV5-1,TRBJ2-2,.,.,TGCGCCAGCAGCTCTTCGACGGCTTACACCGGGGAGCTGTTTTTT,CASSSSTAYTGELFF
TRBV5-1,TRBJ2-1,.,TRBD2,TGCGCCAGCAGCTTGGTCCTAGCGGGAGACAATGAGCAGTTCTTC,CASSLVLAGDNEQFF
TRBV28,TRBJ1-1,many,TRBD1,TGTGCCAGCAGTCTTTCCCCTACAGGGGGGAGCGATTTCTTT,CASSLSPTGGSDFF
TRBV10-3,TRBJ2-7,.,TRBD1,TGTGCCATCATCCACAGCCGGGACAGACCTGGGGAGCAGTACTTC,CAIIHSRDRPGEQYF
TRBV20-1,TRBJ1-5,few,.,TGCAGTGCTATCGCGGTTGATCAGCCCCAGCATTTT,CSAIAVDQPQHF
TRBV29-1,TRBJ2-4,few,.,TGCAGCGTTACGGCCGTAAAAAACATTCAGTACTTC,CSVTAVKNIQYF
TRBV7-9,TRBJ2-7,few,TRBD2,TGTGCCAGCAGCGAACCGGGACTAGGTTTCGAGCAGTACTTC,CASSEPGLGFEQYF
TRBV7-2,TRBJ1-2,.,.,TGTGCCAGCAGCTTGGCAGGGGACCTTATAAACTATGGCTACACCTTC,CASSLAGDLINYGYTF
TRBV7-3,TRBJ2-1,.,.,TGTGCCAGCAGAGGGGTAGGAGGTAGCGGCTACAATGAGCAGTTCTTC,CASRGVGGSGYNEQFF
TRBV4-2,TRBJ2-5,few,.,TGTGCCAGCAGCCAAGATTGGCAGGGTCAAGAGACCCAGTACTTC,CASSQDWQGQETQYF
TRBV27,TRBJ2-2,many,.,TGTGCCAGCAGTCTTTATAGTGGACAGTACACCGGGGAGCTGTTTTTT,CASSLYSGQYTGELFF
TRBV2,TRBJ2-7,many,TRBD2,TGTGCCAGCAGGAATAGCGGGGGAGGTTACGAGCAGTACTTC,CASRNSGGGYEQYF
TRBV7-9,TRBJ1-1,.,.,TGTGCCAGCAGCTTAGGGGACACATTGAACACTGAAGCTTTCTTT,CASSLGDTLNTEAFF
TRBV7-3,TRBJ2-6,.,.,TGTGCCAGCAGCCCCGGTGGGCCCCAGGGGGCCAACGTCCTGACTTTC,CASSPGGPQGANVLTF
TRBV12-3/TRBV12-4,TRBJ1-5,many,.,TGTGCCAGCACTGCCGGGTATAGCAATCAGCCCCAGCATTTT,CASTAGYSNQPQHF
TRBV5-1,TRBJ2-5,.,.,TGCGCCAGCAGGCCCGCGGGAATACAAGAGACCCAGTACTTC,CASRPAGIQETQYF
TRBV19,TRBJ1-2,.,.,TGTGCCAGTAGTCAACAAAAGCGCAGACAGCTCCGGGGCTATGGCTACACCTTC,CASSQQKRRQLRGYGYTF
TRBV7-2,TRBJ1-6,many,.,TGTGCCAGCAGCGCCGGACAGCATAATTCACCCCTCCACTTT,CASSAGQHNSPLHF
TRBV25-1,TRBJ1-1,many,.,TGTGCCAGCAGTGAATGGGGGAACACTGAAGCTTTCTTT,CASSEWGNTEAFF
TRBV20-1,TRBJ2-5,many,.,TGCAGTGCTAGCGGACTTCAAGAGACCCAGTACTTC,CSASGLQETQYF
TRBV5-6,TRBJ2-7,many,.,TGTGCCAGCAGTTCCGGGCCCGCATCCCACGAGCAGTACTTC,CASSSGPASHEQYF
TRBV12-3/TRBV12-4,TRBJ2-1,.,.,TGTGCCAGCAGTTTAGAAGGGGGGGGGTCCGCGGCGCAGTTCTTC,CASSLEGGGSAAQFF
TRBV7-9,TRBJ1-5,.,.,TGTGCCAGCAGCTTAGAGGTGGCCTACGGGGTCAATCAGCCCCAGCATTTT,CASSLEVAYGVNQPQHF
TRBV7-9,TRBJ2-7,few,.,TGTGCCAGCAGCTCAGGACAGTATTCCGAGCAGTACTTC,CASSSGQYSEQYF
TRBV2,TRBJ2-5,many,TRBD2,TGTGCCAGCAGAGGACTAGCCCCCAGTGAGACCCAGTACTTC,CASRGLAPSETQYF
TRBV24-1,TRBJ1-4,few,TRBD1,TGTGCCACCAGTGAGGCCCCCGGACAGGGGGCTCTTGTAGAAAAACTGTTTTTT,CATSEAPGQGALVEKLFF
TRBV6-1,TRBJ2-7,.,.,TGTGCCAGCACAGGTCAAGGAAAAGAGCAGTACTTC,CASTGQGKEQYF
TRBV7-3,TRBJ1-1,few,.,TGTGCCAGCAGCGCAAGGGGGGACACTGAAGCTTTCTTT,CASSARGDTEAFF
TRBV10-2,TRBJ2-7,.,.,TGCGCCAGCACGTCACCGGGACACCCCCCCCCCGAGCAGTACTTC,CASTSPGHPPPEQYF
TRBV27,TRBJ2-2,many,.,TGTGCCAGCAGTTCTCACGTCGCAGGGACGGGCGGGGAGCTGTTTTTT,CASSSHVAGTGGELFF
TRBV27,TRBJ2-1,.,TRBD2,TGTGCCAGCAGCCCGGGACTAGCGCGACAGGGCTCCTACAATGAGCAGTTCTTC,CASSPGLARQGSYNEQFF
TRBV4-1,TRBJ2-7,few,.,TGCGCCAGCAGCCAAGCCCGACAGGTCGAGCAGTACTTC,CASSQARQVEQYF
TRBV28,TRBJ1-2,many,.,TGTGCCGCGGCTAGCTGGCAGTCGGTTAACGGCTACACCTTC,CAAASWQSVNGYTF
TRBV29-1,TRBJ2-3,.,TRBD1,TGCAGCGTTGAAGTTGCGGACAGGGGAGTCACAGATACGCAGTATTTT,CSVEVADRGVTDTQYF
TRBV6-1,TRBJ2-5,many,.,TGTGCCAGCAGAAGGGTACGGTTTCGGGAGACCCAGTACTTC,CASRRVRFRETQYF
TRBV10-3,TRBJ1-1,many,.,TGTGCCATCAGTGCAGACCGGATTAACACTGAAGCTTTCTTT,CAISADRINTEAFF
TRBV28,TRBJ1-4,many,.,TGTGCCAGCAGTTTTAACTGGGGAGGTAATGAAAAACTGTTTTTT,CASSFNWGGNEKLFF
TRBV7-9,TRBJ2-1,.,.,TGTGCCAGCAGCACCCTTTCCGCGAGCTCCTACAATGAGCAGTTCTTC,CASSTLSASSYNEQFF
TRBV2,TRBJ2-1,.,TRBD2,TGTGCCAGCAACCTCGTTGGCGGGAGGGTTGGCAATGAGCAGTTCTTC,CASNLVGGRVGNEQFF
TRBV6-5,TRBJ1-2,many,.,TGTGCCAGCAGTTACGGAGGCGGAATTAACTATGGCTACACCTTC,CASSYGGGINYGYTF
TRBV28,TRBJ2-3,.,TRBD2,TGTGCCAGCAGTCCCCTGGGCGGGAGGGTTAAAGATACGCAGTATTTT,CASSPLGGRVKDTQYF
TRBV29-1,TRBJ2-2,few,.,TGCAGCGTTCAGGACGCCGGGGAGCTGTTTTTT,CSVQDAGELFF
TRBV7-2,TRBJ2-7,.,TRBD2,TGTGCCAGCAGCTCGAGGACTAGCGGGAGTCTCTACGAGCAGTACTTC,CASSSRTSGSLYEQYF
TRBV2,TRBJ2-7,many,TRBD2,TGTGCCAGCACTAGCGGGAGTGGTGGGGAGCAGTACTTC,CASTSGSGGEQYF
TRBV20-1,TRBJ2-3,.,.,TGCAGTGCTAGTGAAAATCTCCCAGATACGCAGTATTTT,CSASENLPDTQYF
TRBV12-3/TRBV12-4,TRBJ1-1,few,.,TGTGCCAGCAGCCCCGAGGGCGGTCTCACTGAAGCTTTCTTT,CASSPEGGLTEAFF
TRBV27,TRBJ1-1,.,.,TGTGCCGCTGGTCGGGGATCGTTCACTGAAGCTTTCTTT,CAAGRGSFTEAFF
TRBV12-3/TRBV12-4,TRBJ2-3,.,.,TGTGCCAGCAGGCAAAGGGCAGGGGGGACAGATACGCAGTATTTT,CASRQRAGGTDTQYF
TRBV6-2/TRBV6-3,TRBJ1-3,.,TRBD1,TGTGTCAGCAGAGGCAGGGGGCTCGGAAACACCATATATTTT,CVSRGRGLGNTIYF
TRBV5-1,TRBJ1-4,many,.,TGCGCCAGCAGCAGGAAACAGAATGAAAAACTGTTTTTT,CASSRKQNEKLFF
TRBV29-1,TRBJ1-2,many,.,TGCAGCGCCTTCCACCGCGCCCGAGGCTACACCTTC,CSAFHRARGYTF